These T cell receptor beta chains were read from a single sample in a study of OX40 agonist ivuxolimab in advanced cancers. This table comes from immunoSEQ multiplex PCR, and its TCRdb copy is limited to in-frame clones, with some not included. The data hold about 76,000 clones, with less than 90% observed a single time. This sample comprised CD4+ or CD8+ T cells sorted from blood, obtained in a trial of the OX40 agonist ivuxolimab. The receptor set was obtained from an adult with an advanced solid tumor such as melanoma, head and neck, liver or kidney cancer. Each CDR3 is given with its conserved first and last residue. The D gene is left open where the match is weak. Size is stated for part of the rows, as once, few or many counts, or as a class when the clone is expanded.

j_gene | v_gene | abundance | d_gene | CDR3aa | CDR3nt
TRBJ1-6 | TRBV28 | NA | NA | CASSPQFSSPLHF | TGTGCCAGCAGCCCCCAGTTTAGTTCACCCCTCCACTTT
TRBJ2-7 | TRBV4-1 | NA | NA | CASSQTERYEQYF | TGCGCCAGCAGCCAGACAGAGCGATACGAGCAGTACTTC
TRBJ2-1 | TRBV18 | NA | TRBD2 | CASNQARRELNEQFF | TGTGCCAGCAACCAAGCGAGGCGGGAGCTCAATGAGCAGTTCTTC
TRBJ2-2 | TRBV19 | NA | NA | CASSIGQANTGELFF | TGTGCCAGTAGTATAGGTCAAGCGAACACCGGGGAGCTGTTTTTT
TRBJ2-7 | TRBV30 | NA | TRBD2 | CAWSLGLAGGGEQYF | TGTGCCTGGAGTCTCGGACTAGCGGGAGGGGGCGAGCAGTACTTC
TRBJ1-3 | TRBV16 | NA | TRBD1 | CASSQDRQGSGNTIYF | TGTGCCAGCAGCCAGGACCGACAGGGCTCTGGAAACACCATATATTTT
TRBJ2-1 | TRBV27 | NA | NA | CASSINNEQFF | TGTGCCAGCAGTATTAACAATGAGCAGTTCTTC
TRBJ2-3 | TRBV30 | NA | NA | CAWSAELTDTQYF | TGTGCCTGGAGCGCGGAGCTCACAGATACGCAGTATTTT
TRBJ1-2 | TRBV2 | NA | NA | CASSERTYPGTGGYTF | TGTGCCAGCAGTGAGCGGACATATCCGGGGACGGGAGGCTACACCTTC
TRBJ2-3 | TRBV6-1 | NA | NA | CASSEDGGLAYLTDTQYF | TGTGCCAGCAGTGAAGATGGCGGCTTAGCGTACCTCACAGATACGCAGTATTTT
TRBJ2-1 | TRBV12-5 | NA | NA | CASGLVQDEQFF | TGTGCTAGTGGTTTGGTACAAGATGAGCAGTTCTTC
TRBJ1-1 | TRBV7-9 | NA | NA | CASSLGRDLRVNTEAFF | TGTGCCAGCAGCTTAGGGCGGGACCTCAGGGTGAACACTGAAGCTTTCTTT
TRBJ2-1 | TRBV5-1 | NA | NA | CASSPYSSWTPGYSEQFF | TGCGCCAGCAGCCCTTACAGTTCCTGGACCCCGGGATACAGTGAGCAGTTCTTC
TRBJ2-6 | TRBV7-8 | NA | NA | CASSLAGSGANVLTF | TGTGCCAGCAGCCTTGCCGGCTCTGGGGCCAACGTCCTGACTTTC
TRBJ2-7 | TRBV9 | NA | NA | CASSVGGVGSYEQYF | TGTGCCAGCAGCGTAGGAGGGGTTGGCTCCTACGAGCAGTACTTC
TRBJ2-7 | TRBV4-1 | NA | TRBD2 | CASSQTVFGRGEQYF | TGCGCCAGCAGCCAAACCGTCTTCGGGAGGGGCGAGCAGTACTTC
TRBJ2-3 | TRBV21-1 | NA | NA | CASSSPLKKGQGGVTDTQYF | TGTGCCAGCAGCAGCCCCCTTAAAAAGGGACAGGGGGGGGTCACAGATACGCAGTATTTT
TRBJ2-7 | TRBV9 | NA | TRBD2 | CASSVAPGGTYEQYF | TGTGCCAGCAGCGTAGCCCCGGGAGGCACCTACGAGCAGTACTTC
TRBJ1-1 | TRBV6-5 | NA | NA | CASSDTQGGAFF | TGTGCCAGCAGTGACACGCAAGGTGGGGCTTTCTTT
TRBJ2-7 | TRBV10-1 | NA | TRBD1 | CASSPGQVSYEQYF | TGCGCCAGCAGCCCCGGACAGGTCTCCTACGAGCAGTACTTC
TRBJ1-2 | TRBV11-2 | NA | NA | CASSPLLDTHGYTF | TGTGCCAGCAGCCCACTACTGGATACGCATGGCTACACCTTC
TRBJ1-4 | TRBV2 | NA | NA | CAAGASGVNEKLFF | TGTGCCGCAGGGGCTTCAGGGGTCAATGAAAAACTGTTTTTT
TRBJ2-7 | TRBV6-5 | NA | TRBD2 | CASSYTSGSGYEQYF | TGTGCCAGCAGTTACACCAGCGGGAGTGGGTACGAGCAGTACTTC
TRBJ1-3 | TRBV27 | few | NA | CASRPFTGNTIYF | TGTGCCAGCAGGCCGTTCACTGGAAACACCATATATTTT
TRBJ1-2 | TRBV7-3 | NA | TRBD1 | CASSLSRTGKYGYTF | TGTGCCAGCAGCCTATCTCGGACAGGGAAGTATGGCTACACCTTC
TRBJ1-2 | TRBV28 | NA | NA | CASTWGSVGGYTF | TGTGCCAGCACCTGGGGGTCAGTGGGGGGCTACACCTTC
TRBJ2-7 | TRBV5-1 | NA | TRBD2 | CASSAGPGTSGRRSYEQYF | TGCGCCAGCAGCGCCGGACCCGGGACTAGCGGGAGGCGCTCCTACGAGCAGTACTTC
TRBJ1-1 | TRBV5-1 | NA | NA | CASRSAEWGIGNTEAFF | TGCGCCAGCAGATCCGCGGAGTGGGGGATCGGAAACACTGAAGCTTTCTTT
TRBJ2-3 | TRBV11-2 | NA | NA | CASSPLSGPQHTQYF | TGTGCCAGCAGCCCCCTTAGCGGCCCCCAACATACGCAGTATTTT
TRBJ2-3 | TRBV7-9 | once | TRBD2 | CASSPTSGRGTDTQYF | TGTGCCAGCAGCCCAACTAGCGGGAGGGGCACAGATACGCAGTATTTT
TRBJ2-3 | TRBV4-1 | NA | NA | CASSPQPGADTQYF | TGCGCCAGCAGCCCGCAGCCGGGCGCAGATACGCAGTATTTT
TRBJ2-1 | TRBV6-1 | NA | NA | CASSGSSTGRLNEQFF | TGTGCCAGCAGTGGGTCTTCGACGGGGAGGTTGAATGAGCAGTTCTTC
TRBJ2-7 | TRBV12-5 | NA | NA | CASGYGRADEQYF | TGTGCTAGTGGGTACGGCAGGGCCGACGAGCAGTACTTC
TRBJ1-5 | TRBV5-1 | once | TRBD1 | CASSLAGTGFQPQHF | TGCGCCAGCAGCTTGGCCGGGACAGGGTTCCAGCCCCAGCATTTT
TRBJ2-1 | TRBV2 | NA | TRBD2 | CASSPLAGSYNEQFF | TGTGCCAGCAGTCCCCTAGCGGGGTCCTACAATGAGCAGTTCTTC
TRBJ2-5 | TRBV27 | NA | NA | CASSITREAGPETQYF | TGTGCCAGCAGTATTACCAGGGAAGCGGGTCCGGAGACCCAGTACTTC
TRBJ1-1 | TRBV6-6 | NA | NA | CASSYSLSEAEAFF | TGTGCCAGCAGTTACTCGTTGTCGGAGGCTGAAGCTTTCTTT
TRBJ2-2 | TRBV15 | NA | TRBD2 | CATSRLAGGTGELFF | TGTGCCACCAGCAGACTAGCGGGAGGTACCGGGGAGCTGTTTTTT
TRBJ2-1 | TRBV12-5 | NA | NA | CASGLGGAEQFF | TGTGCTAGTGGTTTGGGGGGGGCCGAGCAGTTCTTC
TRBJ1-2 | TRBV6-1 | NA | TRBD1 | CASSEGQGARGYTF | TGTGCCAGCAGTGAAGGACAGGGGGCGCGAGGCTACACCTTC
TRBJ2-1 | TRBV11-3 | NA | TRBD2 | CASSSRLAGNNEQFF | TGTGCCAGCAGCTCGCGACTAGCGGGGAACAATGAGCAGTTCTTC
TRBJ2-1 | TRBV19 | NA | TRBD2 | CASSSLAGVIHNEQFF | TGTGCCAGTAGTAGCCTAGCGGGAGTGATACACAATGAGCAGTTCTTC
TRBJ1-1 | TRBV30 | NA | NA | CAWKGATEAFF | TGTGCCTGGAAAGGGGCTACTGAAGCTTTCTTT
TRBJ2-7 | TRBV9 | NA | TRBD1 | CASSVEGTGDYEQYF | TGTGCCAGCAGCGTAGAGGGGACAGGGGACTACGAGCAGTACTTC
TRBJ2-1 | TRBV27 | NA | TRBD2 | CASSPLTGTSLGEQFF | TGTGCCAGCAGCCCCCTCACTGGGACTAGCCTCGGTGAGCAGTTCTTC
TRBJ2-1 | TRBV5-5 | NA | TRBD1 | CASSLVGTGLGYNEQFF | TGTGCCAGCAGCTTGGTAGGGACAGGGTTAGGGTACAATGAGCAGTTCTTC
TRBJ2-1 | TRBV7-9 | NA | TRBD1 | CASSRTRTGRDEQFF | TGTGCCAGCAGCCGAACGCGGACAGGGCGGGATGAGCAGTTCTTC
TRBJ2-2 | TRBV10-1 | once | NA | CASSEFAGNTGELFF | TGCGCCAGCAGTGAGTTTGCGGGAAACACCGGGGAGCTGTTTTTT
TRBJ2-3 | TRBV4-1 | NA | NA | CASSPGAGAKTDTQYF | TGCGCCAGCAGCCCTGGAGCGGGCGCTAAGACAGATACGCAGTATTTT
TRBJ1-2 | TRBV11-3 | NA | NA | CASSLVGGRSDDYGYTF | TGTGCCAGCAGCTTAGTAGGGGGACGGAGTGACGACTATGGCTACACCTTC